The 32 T cell receptor beta chains below all came from one sample that was sequenced in a study of Tregs in tolerant kidney transplant recipients. The data were produced by immunoSEQ multiplex PCR, yet TCRdb's version contains in-frame clones alone and is incomplete. The sample consists of tens of thousands of clones, 65% to 85% of them appearing once. What was sequenced was CD4+ T cells from blood. All receptors come from a human donor in good health.

The CDR3 DNA sequence: TGTGCCAGCAGCCGACCTTTGGGGGGGCGGGCCCCTAGCACAGATACGCAGTATTTT. This encodes CASSRPLGGRAPSTDTQYF. The genes are TRBV7-2 and TRBJ2-3; the D gene is possibly TRBD2 (7 bases). The CDR3 runs 19 residues. V was trimmed by 5 bases and J by 0 bases, leaving 24 bases between them. Germline V gives CDR1 SGHTA, CDR2 FQGNSA.

This clone was detected once. The rearrangement uses TRBV4-2 and TRBJ1-2, with D possibly matching TRBD1 (5 bases). Germline V gene sequence: CDR1 LGHNA, CDR2 YNFKEQ. This CDR3 contains 14 residues. V lost 0 bases and J 7 bases, leaving 12 bases between the germline ends. The CDR3 region is CASSQEGGLSGYTF. Written as DNA, the CDR3 is TGTGCCAGCAGCCAAGAGGGGGGTTTAAGTGGCTACACCTTC.

The rearrangement uses TRBV9 and TRBJ2-2; 9 nucleotides match TRBD2. Germline assignment: CDR1 SGDLS and CDR2 YYNGEE. This CDR3 is built from 16 residues. After removal of 0 bases from V and 6 bases from J, the junction contained 6 bases not matched to a gene. CDR3 nucleotide sequence: TGTGCCAGCAGCGTAGGTAGCGGGAGTCTCGCCGGGGAGCTGTTTTTT. Translated, it gives CASSVGSGSLAGELFF.

V usage is TRBV2 and J usage is TRBJ2-5; no clear D. Germline CDR1 and CDR2: SNHLY and FYNNEI. Trimming cost V 6 bases and J 4 bases, with 6 bases left between them. There are 11 residues in the CDR3. CDR3 coding DNA: TGTGCCAGCAGCCAAAGAGAGACCCAGTACTTC. It encodes CASSQRETQYF.

As for this clone: In the same sample, other DNA sequences code for this CDR3. The chain links TRBV2 to TRBJ2-1; 7 bases match TRBD2. This CDR3 is built from 16 residues. Germline values: CDR1 SNHLY, CDR2 FYNNEI. After removal of 1 base from V and 2 bases from J, the junction contained 5 bases not matched to a gene. CDR3 in amino acids: CASSEVSGLTYNEQFF. CDR3 DNA sequence: TGTGCCAGCAGTGAAGTATCGGGACTAACCTACAATGAGCAGTTCTTC.

V is TRBV7-3 and J is TRBJ2-7; a possible D gene is TRBD1 (6 bases). V lost 4 bases to trimming and J lost 1 base, with 11 bases between them. This CDR3 has 14 residues. From germline, CDR1 is SGHTA and CDR2 FQGTGA. The CDR3 DNA follows: TGTGCCAGCAGCTCCACAGGGTATTCCTACGAGCAGTACTTC. This gives the protein CASSSTGYSYEQYF.

J is TRBJ1-5 and V is TRBV4-2, with 9 bases matching TRBD1. V gave up 0 bases and J gave up 3 bases; unmatched junction bases: 9. CDR3 length: 18 residues. Germline lookup yields CDR1 LGHNA and CDR2 YNFKEQ. The CDR3 is CASSQDDARDRDNQPQHF. The CDR3, as DNA: TGTGCCAGCAGCCAAGATGACGCTCGGGACAGGGACAATCAGCCCCAGCATTTT.

This clone has a single count. V gene TRBV9 combines with J gene TRBJ2-5; 7 nucleotides align to TRBD2. The CDR3 is 15 residues long. Germline CDR1 reads SGDLS; CDR2 reads YYNGEE. V gave up 4 bases and J gave up 5 bases; unmatched junction bases: 11. The CDR3 nucleotides are TGTGCCAGCAGCTCCGAGCGGGGCCGGGGGGAGACCCAGTACTTC. Its translation is CASSSERGRGETQYF.

The rearrangement joins TRBV9 to TRBJ1-3; 9 nucleotides agree with TRBD1. The germline gives CDR1 SGDLS, CDR2 YYNGEE. The CDR3 is made up of 17 amino acids. V lost 4 bases, J lost 0 bases, and 8 bases stayed unmatched. The CDR3 loop reads CASSNRDREPSGNTIYF. CDR3 nucleotides: TGTGCCAGCAGCAACCGGGACAGGGAGCCCTCTGGAAACACCATATATTTT.

The table lists this clone with a count of one. The chain is built from TRBV19 and TRBJ2-3; 8 bases line up with TRBD2. J was trimmed by 3 bases and V by 6 bases; bases with no gene match: 8. The CDR3 extends over 15 amino acids. CDR1 and CDR2 from the germline V gene are LNHDA and SQIVND (reference sequence). This CDR3 is CASRVSGLATDTQYF. Here the CDR3 DNA reads TGTGCCAGTAGGGTCAGCGGACTAGCAACAGATACGCAGTATTTT.

The genes are TRBV6-5 and TRBJ2-7; the match to TRBD1 covers 10 bases. With 6 bases clipped from V and 5 bases from J, the junction kept 10 bases outside the gene matches. The CDR3 runs to 15 residues. The germline gives CDR1 MNHEY, CDR2 SVGAGI. As DNA, the CDR3 is TGTGCCAGCAGAAAGGGACAGGGGAATGTCCACGAGCAGTACTTC. Translating gives CASRKGQGNVHEQYF.

The chain couples TRBV7-2 to TRBJ2-1; 7 nucleotides align to TRBD2. Unmatched junction bases numbered 3, after V lost 4 bases and J lost 3 bases. CDR1 is SGHTA and CDR2 is FQGNSA in the germline V gene. The CDR3 covers 14 residues. CDR3 protein: CASSYRTSYNEQFF. For the CDR3, the DNA is TGTGCCAGCAGCTACCGGACTAGCTACAATGAGCAGTTCTTC.

The genes are TRBV7-8 and TRBJ1-5, with D tentatively TRBD1 (5 bases). In germline, CDR1 is SGHVS, CDR2 FQNEAQ. The CDR3 has 14 amino acids. V lost 6 bases and J 9 bases, leaving 18 bases between the germline ends. The CDR3 sequence is CASSLTGGTWPQHF. The CDR3 DNA reads as TGTGCCAGCAGTCTAACGGGGGGGACGTGGCCCCAGCATTTT. Combining the CDR3 with reference TRBV7-8 and TRBJ1-5 gives the whole variable domain GAGVSQSPRYKVAKRGQDVALRCDPISGHVSLFWYQQALGQGPEFLTYFQNEAQLDKSGLPSDRFFAERPEGSVSTLKIQRTQQEDSAVYLCASSLTGGTWPQHFGDGTRLSIL.

This chain links TRBV5-6 with TRBJ1-4; 7 bases are shared with TRBD1. The CDR3 spans 17 residues. Trimming removed 3 bases from V and 5 bases from J; junction bases left unmatched: 13. CDR1 and CDR2 (germline): SGHDT, YYEEEE. The CDR3 nucleotides read TGTGCCAGCAGCTCGTTGTTAGACAGGGATGGCAATGAAAAACTGTTTTTT. It yields the protein CASSSLLDRDGNEKLFF.

The V gene is TRBV10-2, the J gene TRBJ2-7; unclear D gene. V was cut by 3 bases and J by 1 base, with 7 bases left in between. Germline V lookup: CDR1 WSHSY, CDR2 SAAADI. The CDR3 loop spans 13 amino acids. CDR3: CASSDAPSYEQYF. For the CDR3, the DNA is TGCGCCAGCAGTGACGCACCTTCCTACGAGCAGTACTTC.

V and J are TRBV7-9 and TRBJ2-7; the D gene could be TRBD1 or TRBD2 (5 bases each). The CDR3 consists of 13 residues. Germline V CDR1 and CDR2: SEHNR, FQNEAQ (reference sequence). V was pared by 2 bases and J by 6 bases, with 11 bases between. CDR3 nucleotides: TGTGCCAGCAGCTTAAGCGTCGGGGCCGAGCAGTACTTC. Translated: CASSLSVGAEQYF.

The rearrangement links TRBV11-3 to TRBJ1-2; no firm D call. The germline V gene has CDR1 SGHNT and CDR2 YENEEA. This CDR3 has 13 amino acids. V lost 4 bases to trimming and J lost 7 bases, with 13 bases between them. The CDR3 DNA reads TGTGCCAGCAGCTCAGCAGCCGCGGGTGGCTACACCTTC. Its protein product is CASSSAAAGGYTF.

This clone was picked up one time. J is TRBJ2-3 and V is TRBV4-1; 7 bases are shared with TRBD2. This CDR3 contains 17 residues. V dropped 0 bases and J dropped 2; count of bases not matched to a gene: 8. Looked up from germline, CDR1 is MGHRA and CDR2 is YSYEKL. CDR3 protein: CASSQEAPGLNTDTQYF. The CDR3 bases are TGCGCCAGCAGCCAAGAGGCCCCGGGACTAAACACAGATACGCAGTATTTT.

The chain carries TRBV5-1 and TRBJ2-2; 9 bases align to TRBD1. The CDR3 sequence is 18 residues long. Germline V gene data show CDR1 as SGHRS and CDR2 as YFSETQ. Trimming cost V 1 base and J 1 base; bases outside gene matches: 8. CDR3 nucleotides: TGCGCCAGCAGCTTGTCCCATCGGGACAGGGTGAACACCGGGGAGCTGTTTTTT. Translated, it gives CASSLSHRDRVNTGELFF.

This sequence joins TRBV6-1 and TRBJ2-5, with D tentatively TRBD1 (6 bases). This CDR3 has 15 amino acids. Per the germline V gene, CDR1 is MNHNS and CDR2 is SASEGT. The V end lost 1 base, the J end lost 4 bases, and 13 bases lay between the germline ends. CDR3 amino acids: CASSEGWGRGETQYF. The CDR3 DNA follows: TGTGCCAGCAGTGAAGGTTGGGGGCGAGGAGAGACCCAGTACTTC.

This chain connects TRBV5-1 to TRBJ2-5; the match to TRBD2 covers 9 bases. V lost 4 bases and J lost 1; bases outside the gene matches: 14. Germline V gives CDR1 SGHRS, CDR2 YFSETQ. The length of the CDR3 is 18 residues. The CDR3 sequence: CASSPLTSGEGFQETQYF. As DNA, the CDR3 is TGCGCCAGCAGCCCCCTGACTAGCGGAGAGGGGTTCCAAGAGACCCAGTACTTC.

In its sample, this clone was seen a few times. The chain is built from TRBV6-5 and TRBJ1-6; 7 bases line up with TRBD1. CDR1 and CDR2 from the germline V gene are MNHEY and SVGAGI. This CDR3 contains 14 residues. V shed 2 bases, J shed 10 bases, and the junction held 5 bases outside the gene matches. CDR3 nucleotides: TGTGCCAGCAGTTACCCCGACAGGGAATCACCCCTCCACTTT. Protein sequence: CASSYPDRESPLHF.

This clone was counted a single time. This chain joins TRBV7-9 and TRBJ1-5, with D unresolved. The CDR3 is 12 amino acids. Trimming cost V 1 base and J 4 bases, with 2 bases left between them. Germline CDR1 SEHNR, CDR2 FQNEAQ (reference sequence). The CDR3 DNA is TGTGCCAGCAGCTTAGAGAATCAGCCCCAGCATTTT. This translates into CASSLENQPQHF. Using reference TRBV7-9 and TRBJ1-5 for the parts outside the CDR3, the full variable domain is DTGVSQNPRHKITKRGQNVTFRCDPISEHNRLYWYRQTLGQGPEFLTYFQNEAQLEKSRLLSDRFSAERPKGSFSTLEIQRTEQGDSAMYLCASSLENQPQHFGDGTRLSIL.

The V call is TRBV6-1, the J call TRBJ2-4; D might be TRBD1 or TRBD2, each matching 5 bases. V lost 0 bases, J lost 1 base, and 13 bases lay in between. The CDR3 loop spans 17 amino acids. Germline lookup yields CDR1 MNHNS and CDR2 SASEGT. The DNA of the CDR3 is TGTGCCAGCAGTGAAGCAGTAGGGACGGGGGCCAAAAACATTCAGTACTTC. This gives the protein CASSEAVGTGAKNIQYF.

V gene TRBV6-1 combines with J gene TRBJ1-2, with TRBD1 matching over 10 bases. From germline, CDR1 is MNHNS and CDR2 SASEGT. This CDR3 contains 13 residues. The junction had 2 bases not matched to a gene; V was cut back by 3 bases and J by 7 bases. CDR3 sequence reads: CASSDRTGGGYTF. CDR3 sequence (DNA): TGTGCCAGCAGTGACCGGACAGGGGGTGGCTACACCTTC.

This chain connects TRBV13 to TRBJ2-1; 12 positions match TRBD2. The CDR3 contains 15 residues. The J segment lost 7 bases and the V segment lost 5 bases, leaving 6 bases of the junction unmatched. Germline V lookup: CDR1 PRHDT, CDR2 FYEKMQ (reference sequence). CDR3: CASSRLAGGRNEQFF. The CDR3 bases are TGTGCCAGCAGCCGCCTAGCGGGAGGGCGAAATGAGCAGTTCTTC. The whole variable domain, remainder taken from reference TRBV13 and TRBJ2-1, is AAGVIQSPRHLIKEKRETATLKCYPIPRHDTVYWYQQGPGQDPQFLISFYEKMQSDKGSIPDRFSAQQFSDYHSELNMSSLELGDSALYFCASSRLAGGRNEQFFGPGTRLTVL.

The V call is TRBV10-3, the J call TRBJ1-2; 11 bases map to TRBD1. V shed 4 bases, J shed 7 bases, and the junction held 5 bases outside the gene matches. The CDR3 runs to 14 residues. CDR1 is ENHRY and CDR2 is SYGVKD in the germline V gene. DNA for the CDR3: TGTGCCATCAGTGGTGGGACAGGGGGGACTGGCTACACCTTC. Amino acids: CAISGGTGGTGYTF.

This chain joins TRBV7-3 and TRBJ2-1; 12 bases fit TRBD2. This CDR3 is 16 amino acids long. Germline V gene lookup returns CDR1 SGHTA and CDR2 FQGTGA. V was pared by 5 bases and J by 9 bases, with 11 bases of the junction left unmatched. Here the CDR3 reads CASSPGLAGLYGEQFF. The CDR3 DNA follows: TGTGCCAGCAGCCCAGGACTAGCGGGACTATACGGTGAGCAGTTCTTC.

The chain couples TRBV5-1 to TRBJ2-2; unclear D gene. Trimming removed 4 bases at V and 8 bases at J, with 21 bases between. Per germline, CDR1 SGHRS and CDR2 YFSETQ. The CDR3 length is 16 residues. The CDR3 sequence: CASSPEVGISFGELFF. The CDR3 bases are TGCGCCAGCAGCCCAGAGGTGGGAATATCGTTTGGGGAGCTGTTTTTT.

This chain links TRBV15 with TRBJ2-7; 8 bases match TRBD1. In germline, CDR1 is LNHNV, CDR2 YYDKDF (reference sequence). V shed 2 bases and J 2 bases; nucleotides not matched to a gene: 14. There are 18 residues in the CDR3. CDR3 bases: TGTGCCACCAGCAGACCTAGGGGGTACAGGGGGGTTCCCTACGAGCAGTACTTC. Protein: CATSRPRGYRGVPYEQYF.

The chain is built from TRBV11-2 and TRBJ2-1; D unresolved. There are 14 residues in the CDR3. V gave up 5 bases and J gave up 4 bases, with 12 bases separating them. CDR1 and CDR2 (germline): SGHAT, FQNNGV. The CDR3 DNA is TGTGCCAGCAGCGCGGCCCTAGGGTACAATGAGCAGTTCTTC. It encodes CASSAALGYNEQFF.

This chain links TRBV9 with TRBJ2-3, with 7 bases aligning to TRBD2. Germline V gives CDR1 SGDLS, CDR2 YYNGEE. This CDR3 has 13 amino acids. V shed 6 bases and J 0 bases; nucleotides not matched to a gene: 1. The CDR3 DNA reads TGTGCCAGCACGACTAGCAGCACAGATACGCAGTATTTT. Amino acid sequence: CASTTSSTDTQYF. Based on the CDR3 plus reference TRBV9 and TRBJ2-3, the full variable domain is DSGVTQTPKHLITATGQRVTLRCSPRSGDLSVYWYQQSLDQGLQFLIQYYNGEERAKGNILERFSAQQFPDLHSELNLSSLELGDSALYFCASTTSSTDTQYFGPGTRLTVL.